The 2 T cell receptor beta chains below come from one sample, sequenced in a study of T-cell memory formation after mild COVID-19. TCRdb reanalysed the 5' RACE reads using MiXCR and keeps one entry per CDR3 protein. The table has 550,000 to 650,000 distinct CDR3 sequences, 15% to 20% seen once; the top ten hold about 8.6%. Material: PBMCs or a T cell subset sorted from them (not recorded which). The receptors derive from an adult woman who had mild COVID-19 (a few samples of this study predate the infection). Cell type and time point are not known.

Only a few counts were recorded for this clonotype. The V gene is TRBV29-1, the J gene TRBJ1-1; a possible D gene is TRBD1 (6 bases). CDR3 length: 13 residues. The V gene's germline CDR1 is SQVTM and CDR2 ANQGSEA. V was pared by 3 bases and J by 4 bases, with 12 bases between. The CDR3 reads CSVDEGGATEAFF. Here the CDR3 DNA reads TGCAGCGTTGATGAGGGGGGGGCCACTGAAGCTTTCTTT.

This clonotype was seen only a few times. The rearrangement uses TRBV4-3 and TRBJ2-3; 7 positions match TRBD2. Germline values: CDR1 LGHNA, CDR2 YSLEER. J lost 0 bases, V lost 3 bases, and 6 bases had no gene match. The CDR3 runs 16 residues. Here the CDR3 DNA reads TGCGCCAGCAGCCAGTCAACGGGACTAAGCACAGATACGCAGTATTTT. Translation: CASSQSTGLSTDTQYF.